Listed below are T cell receptor beta chains from one sample, sequenced in a study of T cells after posttransplantation cyclophosphamide. The table came from immunoSEQ multiplex PCR; TCRdb's copy has only in-frame clones and leaves some out. Here the sample spans roughly 21,000 clones, around 87% being singletons. Sequenced here: PBMCs, sampled just over 350 days after allogeneic stem cell transplant with calcineurin inhibitor and methotrexate. The source is a female patient aged 25-40 years who received an allogeneic stem cell transplant from an unrelated donor, was CMV-positive, and had acute and chronic GVHD. Among the T cells, some may be from the graft donor. Both conserved end residues are part of each CDR3. The order of the fields is V gene, D gene, J gene, clone size, CDR3 protein, CDR3 DNA. A D gene is named only where the DNA matches it firmly. Not every row has a clone size; where given, it reads once, few, many or a size class.

TRBV6-6	TRBD1	TRBJ1-4	.	CASSLGTANEKLFF	TGTGCCAGCAGTCTCGGGACAGCGAATGAAAAACTGTTTTTT
TRBV7-9	.	TRBJ2-1	.	CASSLVEYEQFF	TGTGCCAGCAGCTTAGTTGAGTATGAGCAGTTCTTC
TRBV4-1	.	TRBJ1-3	few	CASSQDLQGRGNTIYF	TGCGCCAGCAGCCAAGATCTACAGGGTCGTGGAAACACCATATATTTT
TRBV5-6	.	TRBJ2-5	few	CASSQTGQNQETQYF	TGTGCCAGCAGTCAAACCGGACAGAACCAAGAGACCCAGTACTTC
TRBV5-4	.	TRBJ2-2	.	CASSAPQKGEVGELFF	TGTGCCAGCAGCGCGCCCCAGAAAGGGGAGGTCGGGGAGCTGTTTTTT
TRBV7-9	.	TRBJ2-7	.	CASSSGQDSYEQYF	TGTGCCAGCAGCTCGGGACAAGACTCCTACGAGCAGTACTTC
TRBV19	.	TRBJ2-6	once	CASSIVGVRSGANVLTF	TGTGCCAGTAGTATAGTGGGCGTGCGTTCTGGGGCCAACGTCCTGACTTTC
TRBV5-1	TRBD1	TRBJ2-1	.	CASSFIPGTGGHNEQFF	TGCGCCAGCAGCTTTATACCCGGGACAGGGGGACACAATGAGCAGTTCTTC
TRBV6-5	.	TRBJ2-3	.	CASKADVSTDTQYF	TGTGCCAGCAAAGCGGACGTTAGCACAGATACGCAGTATTTT
TRBV19	TRBD1	TRBJ2-2	.	CASSPGQGRTGELFF	TGTGCCAGTAGTCCGGGACAGGGTCGAACCGGGGAGCTGTTTTTT
TRBV29-1	.	TRBJ1-1	.	CSVRPGNTEAFF	TGCAGCGTTCGCCCAGGAAACACTGAAGCTTTCTTT
TRBV6-1	.	TRBJ1-2	.	CASSEQASPNYGYTF	TGTGCCAGCAGTGAACAGGCCTCCCCCAACTATGGCTACACCTTC
TRBV11-2	TRBD2	TRBJ2-5	.	CASSLGTSGRETQYF	TGTGCCAGCAGCTTGGGGACTAGCGGGAGAGAGACCCAGTACTTC
TRBV29-1	TRBD2	TRBJ2-3	.	CSVELWREASTDTQYF	TGCAGCGTTGAATTGTGGCGGGAGGCCAGCACAGATACGCAGTATTTT
TRBV7-9	.	TRBJ1-1	.	CASSSSPTASGTEAFF	TGTGCCAGCAGCTCATCCCCGACCGCCAGCGGCACTGAAGCTTTCTTT
TRBV28	.	TRBJ1-2	.	CAGGTPIHGYTF	TGTGCCGGGGGGACCCCTATTCATGGCTACACCTTC
TRBV19	TRBD2	TRBJ2-3	.	CASSSGSVSTDTQYF	TGTGCCAGTAGTAGCGGGAGTGTAAGCACAGATACGCAGTATTTT
TRBV7-9	TRBD1	TRBJ1-1	.	CASSLDRLNTEAFF	TGTGCCAGCAGCTTGGACAGGTTGAACACTGAAGCTTTCTTT
TRBV10-3	.	TRBJ2-7	.	CAINAGNYEQYF	TGTGCCATCAATGCAGGGAACTACGAGCAGTACTTC
TRBV19	TRBD1	TRBJ1-1	.	CASSIDLGQGNTEAFF	TGTGCCAGTAGTATAGACCTGGGACAGGGGAACACTGAAGCTTTCTTT
TRBV30	TRBD1	TRBJ2-7	.	CAWSRIRDRGSYEQYF	TGTGCCTGGAGTAGGATCCGGGACAGGGGCTCCTACGAGCAGTACTTC
TRBV10-3	.	TRBJ2-1	.	CAISVGDNEQFF	TGTGCCATCAGTGTAGGGGACAATGAGCAGTTCTTC
TRBV11-3	TRBD2	TRBJ2-2	.	CASSFRGRKTGELFF	TGTGCCAGCAGCTTCCGCGGGAGAAAAACCGGGGAGCTGTTTTTT
TRBV6-1	.	TRBJ1-1	.	CASRRRGYTEAFF	TGTGCCAGCAGGAGGAGGGGCTACACTGAAGCTTTCTTT
TRBV11-2	TRBD1	TRBJ1-5	.	CASSAGQGEKPQHF	TGTGCCAGCAGCGCGGGACAGGGAGAGAAGCCCCAGCATTTT
TRBV27	.	TRBJ1-4	.	CASSSTTGLNEKLFF	TGTGCCAGCAGTTCGACGACAGGCCTCAATGAAAAACTGTTTTTT
TRBV13	.	TRBJ1-3	.	CASTYGQFGNTIYF	TGTGCCAGCACATATGGACAGTTCGGAAACACCATATATTTT
TRBV7-9	TRBD1	TRBJ1-3	.	CASSPTGTGGNTIYF	TGTGCCAGCAGCCCTACCGGGACAGGGGGAAACACCATATATTTT